The rows below give T cell receptor beta chains drawn from one sample of a study of T cell repertoires in cytomegalovirus infection. TCRdb passed the reads through MiXCR, listing each CDR3 protein once. Of 250,000 or so distinct CDR3 sequences listed, around 15% are singletons. Source material: CD8+ T cells from PBMCs. The source of these receptors is a human donor in good health (CMV status not recorded). Some clones in this sample may be carry-over from other donors' samples. The CDR3 runs from the conserved cysteine through the conserved F or W. The order of the fields is J gene, D gene, V gene, clone size, CDR3 DNA, CDR3 protein. A D gene is named only where the DNA matches it firmly. Clone size, where shown, is once, few, many, or a class for clones that have expanded.

J: TRBJ2-7
D: -
V: TRBV20-1
size: few
DNA: TGCAGTGCTGATCCTGACGGCGCAGGGGGGCTAAGAGGCTACGAGCAGTACTTC
CDR3: CSADPDGAGGLRGYEQYF

J: TRBJ2-3
D: -
V: TRBV27
size: few
DNA: TGTGCCAGCAGTCCCGACGGAGATACGCAGTATTTT
CDR3: CASSPDGDTQYF

J: TRBJ2-6
D: -
V: TRBV12-3/TRBV12-4
size: many
DNA: TGTGCCAGCAGTTTAGGGTCCCCTGGGGCCAACGTCCTGACTTTC
CDR3: CASSLGSPGANVLTF

J: TRBJ2-5
D: TRBD2
V: TRBV6-1
size: -
DNA: TGTGCCAACGGGACTAGCGAAGAGACCCAGTACTTC
CDR3: CANGTSEETQYF

J: TRBJ2-1
D: TRBD2
V: TRBV4-3
size: -
DNA: TGCGCCAGCAGCCAATCGACTAGCGGTTATGGAAATGAGCAGTTCTTC
CDR3: CASSQSTSGYGNEQFF

J: TRBJ2-3
D: TRBD1
V: TRBV29-1
size: -
DNA: TGCAGCGTAGAGACGTGGGACAGGGATGTTGCAGATACGCAGTATTTT
CDR3: CSVETWDRDVADTQYF

J: TRBJ1-6
D: -
V: TRBV7-8
size: many
DNA: TGTGCCAGCAGCTTGTTCCAGACTAACTATAATTCACCCCTCCACTTT
CDR3: CASSLFQTNYNSPLHF

J: TRBJ2-7
D: -
V: TRBV9
size: -
DNA: TGTGCCAGCAGCGTAGGGATACGCGGACAGTCTTACGAGCAGTACTTC
CDR3: CASSVGIRGQSYEQYF

J: TRBJ2-1
D: -
V: TRBV7-9
size: many
DNA: TGTGCCAGCAGCTCGCCCCGGGCTTACGAGCAGTTCTTC
CDR3: CASSSPRAYEQFF

J: TRBJ1-2
D: -
V: TRBV2
size: few
DNA: TGTGCCAGCCCAGCCACGGGCGAGTTAGGCTACACCTTC
CDR3: CASPATGELGYTF

J: TRBJ2-5
D: TRBD1
V: TRBV11-2
size: -
DNA: TGTGCCAGCAGCTTAGCTCCCCTCACGACAGGGGAAGAGACCCAGTACTTC
CDR3: CASSLAPLTTGEETQYF

J: TRBJ1-5
D: -
V: TRBV10-2
size: few
DNA: TGCGCCAGCACTGTAGACCATAGCAATCAGCCCCAGCATTTT
CDR3: CASTVDHSNQPQHF

J: TRBJ2-1
D: -
V: TRBV6-2/TRBV6-3
size: few
DNA: TGTGCCAGCAGTTACTACGGTGAGCAGTTCTTC
CDR3: CASSYYGEQFF

J: TRBJ1-1
D: -
V: TRBV6-5
size: few
DNA: TGTGCCAGCAGTTACTCCACCACAGGGTACACTGAAGCTTTCTTT
CDR3: CASSYSTTGYTEAFF

J: TRBJ1-1
D: TRBD1
V: TRBV5-6
size: -
DNA: TGTGCCAGCAGCAAGGGACAGTTGAACACTGAAGCTTTCTTT
CDR3: CASSKGQLNTEAFF